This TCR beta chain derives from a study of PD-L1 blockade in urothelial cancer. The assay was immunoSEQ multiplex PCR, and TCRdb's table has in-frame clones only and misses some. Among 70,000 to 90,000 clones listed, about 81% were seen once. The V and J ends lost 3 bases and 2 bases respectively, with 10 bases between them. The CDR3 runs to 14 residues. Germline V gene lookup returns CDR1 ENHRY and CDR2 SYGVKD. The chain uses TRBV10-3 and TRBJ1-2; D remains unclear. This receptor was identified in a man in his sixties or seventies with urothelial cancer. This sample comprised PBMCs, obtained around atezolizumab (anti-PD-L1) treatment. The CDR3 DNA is TGTGCCATCAGTGACGTCAGAGGCAACTATGGCTACACCTTC. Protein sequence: CAISDVRGNYGYTF.